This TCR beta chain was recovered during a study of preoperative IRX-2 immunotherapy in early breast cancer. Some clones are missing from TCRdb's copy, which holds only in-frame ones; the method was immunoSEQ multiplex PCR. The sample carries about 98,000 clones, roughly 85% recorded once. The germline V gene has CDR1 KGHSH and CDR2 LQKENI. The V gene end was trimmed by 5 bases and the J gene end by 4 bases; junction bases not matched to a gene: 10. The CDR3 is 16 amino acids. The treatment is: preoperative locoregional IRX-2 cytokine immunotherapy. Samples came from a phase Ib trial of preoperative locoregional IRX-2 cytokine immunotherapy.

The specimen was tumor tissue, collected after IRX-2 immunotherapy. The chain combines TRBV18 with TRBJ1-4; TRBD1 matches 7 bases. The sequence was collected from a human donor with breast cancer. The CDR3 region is CASSGNGGQVNEKLFF. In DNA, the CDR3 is TGTGCCAGCTCAGGGAACGGCGGACAGGTTAATGAAAAACTGTTTTTT. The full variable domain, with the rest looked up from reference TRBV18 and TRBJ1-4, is NAGVMQNPRHLVRRRGQEARLRCSPMKGHSHVYWYRQLPEEGLKFMVYLQKENIIDESGMPKERFSAEFPKEGPSILRIQQVVRGDSAAYFCASSGNGGQVNEKLFFGSGTQLSVL.